The subject of this entry is one TCR beta chain. The method was immunoSEQ multiplex PCR; TCRdb's version includes in-frame clones alone and lacks a portion of them. This sample has around 170,000 clones, with about 80% found just once. Deletions cut 3 bases from V and 4 bases from J, with 7 bases between. CDR1 SGHDN and CDR2 FVKESK come from the germline V gene. This CDR3 has 13 residues. The data were taken from a study of blood T cell repertoires in COVID-19. Each exposed participant met a COVID-19 case in the 2 weeks preceding study entry. The sequencing sample was made of PBMCs or T cells enriched from blood (not recorded which). The sequence was obtained from a man between 60 and 75 years old who had been exposed to COVID-19. The J gene is TRBJ1-5, the V gene TRBV14, with TRBD1 as a possible D gene (5 bases). The CDR3 loop reads CASSQGQNQPQHF. CDR3 bases: TGTGCCAGCAGCCAGGGGCAGAATCAGCCCCAGCATTTT. The full variable domain, its missing parts supplied by reference TRBV14 and TRBJ1-5, is EAGVTQFPSHSVIEKGQTVTLRCDPISGHDNLYWYRRVMGKEIKFLLHFVKESKQDESGMPNNRFLAERTGGTYSTLKVQPAELEDSGVYFCASSQGQNQPQHFGDGTRLSIL.